Reported below is one T cell receptor beta chain. Every one of the donors was a Caucasian adult that lived in Nashville, Tennessee. Unsorted PBMC replicate PCRs used 250 to 350 ng DNA, about 30,000 T cell genomes. Repertoires were generated with immunoSEQ multiplex PCR, while TCRdb's copy carries only in-frame clones and drops some. The repertoire includes under 600,000 clones, around three quarters of them detected once, and about 12% sits in the top ten. The data were taken from a study of shared clonotypes between healthy human individuals. With 0 bases removed from V and 7 bases from J, the gap between germline ends came to 10 bases. Germline values: CDR1 LGHNA, CDR2 YNFKEQ. The CDR3 has 13 amino acids.

The sequence was obtained from a woman aged 40-49 years in good health. Some clones in this sample may be carry-over from other donors' samples. V and J are TRBV4-2 and TRBJ2-7; perhaps TRBD2 as D (5 bases). Sample: PBMCs. CDR3 sequence reads: CASSQDSGKEQYF. As DNA, the CDR3 is TGTGCCAGCAGCCAAGATTCGGGGAAGGAGCAGTACTTC.